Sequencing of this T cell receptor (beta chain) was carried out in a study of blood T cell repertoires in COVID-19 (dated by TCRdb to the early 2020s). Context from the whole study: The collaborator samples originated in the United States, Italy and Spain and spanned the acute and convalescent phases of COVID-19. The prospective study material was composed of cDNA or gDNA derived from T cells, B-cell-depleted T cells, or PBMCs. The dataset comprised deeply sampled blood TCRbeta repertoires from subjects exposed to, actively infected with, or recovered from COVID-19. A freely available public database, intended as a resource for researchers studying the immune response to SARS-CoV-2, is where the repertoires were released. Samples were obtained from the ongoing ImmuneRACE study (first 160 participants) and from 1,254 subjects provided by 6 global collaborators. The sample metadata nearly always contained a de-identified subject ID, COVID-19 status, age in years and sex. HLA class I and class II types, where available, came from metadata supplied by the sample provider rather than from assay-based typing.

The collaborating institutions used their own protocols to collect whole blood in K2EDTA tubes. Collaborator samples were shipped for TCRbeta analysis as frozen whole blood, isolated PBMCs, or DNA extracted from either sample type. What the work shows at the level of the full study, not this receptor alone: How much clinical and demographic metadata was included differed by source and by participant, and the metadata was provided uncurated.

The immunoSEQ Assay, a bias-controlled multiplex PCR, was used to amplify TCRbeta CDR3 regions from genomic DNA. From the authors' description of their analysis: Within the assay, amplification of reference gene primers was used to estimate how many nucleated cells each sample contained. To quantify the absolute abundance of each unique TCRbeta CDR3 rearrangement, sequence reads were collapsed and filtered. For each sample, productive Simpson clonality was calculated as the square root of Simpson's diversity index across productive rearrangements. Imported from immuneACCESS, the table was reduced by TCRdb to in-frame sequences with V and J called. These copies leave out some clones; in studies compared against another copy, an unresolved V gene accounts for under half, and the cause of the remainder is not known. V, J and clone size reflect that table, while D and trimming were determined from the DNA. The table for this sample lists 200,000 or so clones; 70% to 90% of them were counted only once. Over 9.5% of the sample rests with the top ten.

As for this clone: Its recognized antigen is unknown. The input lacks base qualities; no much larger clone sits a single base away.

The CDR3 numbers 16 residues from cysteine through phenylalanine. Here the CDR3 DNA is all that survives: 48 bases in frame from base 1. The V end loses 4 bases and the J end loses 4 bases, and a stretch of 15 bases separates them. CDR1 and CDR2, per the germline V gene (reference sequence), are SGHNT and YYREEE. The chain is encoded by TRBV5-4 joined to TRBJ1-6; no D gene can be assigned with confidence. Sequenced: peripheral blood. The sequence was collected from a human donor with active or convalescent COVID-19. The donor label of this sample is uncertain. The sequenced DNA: TGTGCCAGCAGCCCTAGTCGGGGTAGGTATAATTCACCCCTCCACTTT. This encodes CASSPSRGRYNSPLHF.